Included here is one T cell receptor beta chain sequence, with context. The data were obtained in a study of T cells in Graves' hyperthyroidism and ophthalmopathy. Recently diagnosed hyperthyroidism of less than 2 months' duration affected patients aged 18 to 65. Each diagnosis drew on symptoms, thyroxine, TRAb, thyroid ultrasound and orbital computed tomography findings. Blood sampling occurred at first hyperthyroidism diagnosis, ahead of any ophthalmopathy symptoms. The V end lost 2 bases, the J end lost 3 bases, and 14 bases lay between the germline ends. Germline CDR1 and CDR2: MGHRA and YSYEKL. CDR3 length: 15 amino acids. Amplified TCR beta CDR3 regions derived from RNA transcripts. TCR CDR3 regions were first amplified by RT-PCR with HTBI primers. TCRdb re-called the multiplex PCR reads through MiXCR, storing one row per CDR3 protein. The data hold 250,000 or so distinct CDR3 sequences, with approximately 16% observed a single time.

The sample was blood. The genes are TRBV4-1 and TRBJ2-7; D is perhaps TRBD2 (6 bases). The sequence came from a woman between 45 and 60 years old with Graves' hyperthyroidism that later progressed to Graves' ophthalmopathy. The CDR3 loop is CASSQISGQYYEQYF. The CDR3 bases are TGCGCCAGCAGCCAAATAAGCGGGCAATACTACGAGCAGTACTTC.